This T cell receptor (beta chain) was documented in a study of regulatory T cells in long-lasting Graves disease. Across the whole study: It was over 5 years of antithyroid drugs, with positive TSH receptor antibodies, that meant persistent Graves' disease. Study-wide points: Newly diagnosed Graves' patients exceeded persistent ones in TCR diversity.

Specified time point: persistent/refractory GD, antithyroid drugs over 5 years with positive TRAb. There was RNA extracted from PBMCs, and the TCR library was made from it. HTBI primers from iRepertoire and Arm-PCR of CDR3 regions yielded the TCR beta libraries. TCRdb redid the calling of the multiplex PCR reads with MiXCR, one entry per CDR3 protein. The sample lists almost 350,000 distinct CDR3 sequences; 15% to 20% were seen once. This clonotype was observed many times. The antigen is undetermined. The specimen comprised peripheral blood mononuclear cells (PBMCs), sampled when the disease was refractory, from a patient treated with antithyroid drugs. This receptor was taken from a female donor with Graves disease.

CDR3 loop: CASSEAGQDVGGYTF. The CDR3 DNA reads as TGTGCCAGCAGTGAAGCGGGACAGGATGTAGGGGGCTACACCTTC. The V gene is TRBV2, the J gene TRBJ1-2, with TRBD1 matching over 8 bases. Germline-derived CDR1 and CDR2 are SNHLY and FYNNEI. With V trimmed by 0 bases and J by 8 bases, 8 bases remained unmatched. CDR3 length: 15 residues.